This TCR beta chain was documented in a study of Graves' ophthalmopathy and Graves' hyperthyroidism. Amplified material comprised TCR beta CDR3 regions derived from RNA transcripts. The library came from an HTBI-primed first-round RT-PCR and a second-round multiplex PCR. TCRdb used MiXCR to reprocess the multiplex PCR reads, holding one entry per CDR3 protein. This sample has 170,000 or so distinct CDR3 sequences, with around two fifths found just once. Study results and caveats: It was with 70.59% sensitivity and about 72% specificity that the model predicted ophthalmopathy progression.

Trimming removed 7 bases at V and 2 bases at J, with 8 bases between. The CDR3 is 13 amino acids. From germline, CDR1 is SNHLY and CDR2 FYNNEI. The table lists this clonotype with a count of one. As yet, its antigen is unknown. The sequencing input was peripheral blood. The receptor comes from a young man with Graves' ophthalmopathy. This sequence joins TRBV2 and TRBJ2-2; D uncertain. The CDR3 region has the DNA TGTGCCAGCAAGAGACAAAACACCGGGGAGCTGTTTTTT. Protein product: CASKRQNTGELFF.